This TCR beta chain was sequenced for a study of CD8 T cells in Susac syndrome. Random hexamers were used to reverse transcribe the RNA input (about 0.5 to 1 ug). TCRdb fed the immunoSEQ multiplex PCR reads into MiXCR, producing one record per CDR3 protein. The sample holds 100,000 to 150,000 distinct CDR3 sequences, around 94% seen once. Between the trimmed V and J ends, which lost 0 bases and 12 bases, there was a span of 13 bases. Germline loops: CDR1 SGDLS, CDR2 YYNGEE. The CDR3 totals 13 residues. This clonotype appeared a single time. The sequence was collected from a human donor with Susac syndrome. The V gene is TRBV9, the J gene TRBJ2-1; D may correspond to TRBD1 or TRBD2 (6 bases each). Sequencing was performed on CD8+ T cells from PBMCs. The CDR3 DNA is TGTGCCAGCAGCGTAGGAGGGGGGACCCCGCAGTTCTTC. Its translation: CASSVGGGTPQFF. Combining the CDR3 with reference TRBV9 and TRBJ2-1 gives the whole variable domain DSGVTQTPKHLITATGQRVTLRCSPRSGDLSVYWYQQSLDQGLQFLIQYYNGEERAKGNILERFSAQQFPDLHSELNLSSLELGDSALYFCASSVGGGTPQFFGPGTRLTVL.